Below are 12 T cell receptor beta chains sequenced from a single sample in a study of blood T cells in healthy people across ages. The authors ran a second PCR of roughly 6 to 12 cycles using a sample-barcoded 5' primer and a J-beta primer mix. TCRdb called the 5' RACE reads again in MiXCR, with one record for every CDR3 protein. This sample carries over 1,500,000 distinct CDR3 sequences, 30% to 40% of them seen once, and the ten largest clones take 20% to 25%. Sequencing input: blood. These receptors were taken from a human donor in good health.

The chain carries TRBV7-9 and TRBJ2-5, with 11 nucleotides matching TRBD1. The CDR3 covers 16 residues. Germline CDR1 and CDR2: SEHNR and FQNEAQ (reference sequence). V shed 5 bases and J 4 bases; nucleotides not matched to a gene: 9. CDR3 sequence (DNA): TGTGCCAGCAGCCCGTTCAGGACAGGGGGCCTAGAGACCCAGTACTTC. Its protein is CASSPFRTGGLETQYF.

Worth noting for this clonotype: Relative to the germline gene, one junction end is altered; a read error may explain this. This chain uses TRBV5-6 with TRBJ1-1; TRBD1 might be the D (5 bases). The CDR3 consists of 13 residues. Germline CDR1 and CDR2: SGHDT and YYEEEE. The CDR3, as DNA: TGTGCCTGCAGCTTGGGGCCGAACACTGAAGCTTTCTTT. It translates to CACSLGPNTEAFF.

The table lists this clonotype with many counts. V is TRBV20-1 and J is TRBJ2-7; 11 nucleotides match TRBD2. J gave up 0 bases and V 4 bases, and 2 bases lay outside the gene matches. Germline V CDR1 and CDR2: DFQATT, SNEGSKA (reference sequence). This CDR3 spans 14 amino acids. Here the CDR3 reads CSAKGLAASYEQYF. Written as DNA, the CDR3 is TGCAGTGCTAAGGGACTAGCGGCCTCCTACGAGCAGTACTTC.

The chain employs TRBV6-5 and TRBJ2-1, with 7 positions matching TRBD2. The CDR3 is made up of 16 amino acids. V lost 2 bases and J lost 6; bases outside the gene matches: 10. Germline CDR1 reads MNHEY; CDR2 reads SVGAGI. The CDR3 here is CASSYSRGENFNEQFF. CDR3 DNA sequence: TGTGCCAGCAGTTACAGTCGGGGGGAGAACTTCAATGAGCAGTTCTTC.

J is TRBJ2-5 and V is TRBV4-2, with D hard to call. CDR1 LGHNA and CDR2 YNFKEQ come from the germline V gene. V gave up 3 bases and J gave up 5 bases, with 16 bases separating them. This CDR3 is 15 amino acids long. The CDR3 DNA follows: TGTGCCAGCAGCCACACTCCGGACCTAAAGGAGACCCAGTACTTC. Its protein product is CASSHTPDLKETQYF.

The chain recombines TRBV10-3 with TRBJ2-7; D gene ambiguous. The CDR3 loop spans 13 amino acids. V lost 4 bases and J 2 bases, leaving 9 bases between the germline ends. Germline CDR1 is ENHRY and CDR2 is SYGVKD. The CDR3 region is CAISGVETYEQYF. CDR3 sequence (DNA): TGTGCCATCAGTGGGGTAGAAACCTACGAGCAGTACTTC.

The gene calls are TRBV24-1 and TRBJ2-2; 10 bases line up with TRBD1. With V trimmed by 7 bases and J by 2 bases, 3 bases remained unmatched. Germline-derived CDR1 and CDR2 are KGHDR and SFDVKD. The length of the CDR3 is 15 residues. CDR3: CATSRQGANTGELFF. DNA for the CDR3: TGTGCCACCAGCCGACAGGGGGCAAACACCGGGGAGCTGTTTTTT.

In its sample, this clonotype was seen a few times. The V gene is TRBV6-1, the J gene TRBJ1-2; 9 positions agree with TRBD1. J was trimmed by 6 bases and V by 0 bases; bases with no gene match: 5. This CDR3 contains 15 residues. The V gene's germline CDR1 is MNHNS and CDR2 SASEGT. The CDR3 spells CASSEAATGGNGYTF. For the CDR3, the DNA is TGTGCCAGCAGTGAAGCAGCGACAGGGGGGAATGGCTACACCTTC.

This chain connects TRBV6-1 to TRBJ1-5, with D unclear. V dropped 1 base and J dropped 12 bases, with 13 bases sitting between them. This CDR3 comprises 13 residues. Germline CDR1 is MNHNS and CDR2 is SASEGT. DNA of the CDR3: TGTGCCAGCAGTGAAGGGTTGGCGAGGGTCCAGCATTTT. Encoded protein: CASSEGLARVQHF.

The chain is built from TRBV6-2 or TRBV6-3 and TRBJ2-6; D gene ambiguous. Germline CDR1 and CDR2: MNHEY and SVGEGT. The CDR3 is 16 amino acids. V was cut by 2 bases and J by 0 bases, with 8 bases left in between. DNA for the CDR3: TGTGCCAGCAGTTACATACCGGGCTCTGGGGCCAACGTCCTGACTTTC. Amino acid sequence: CASSYIPGSGANVLTF.

The J gene is TRBJ2-1, the V gene TRBV20-1, with 8 bases fitting TRBD2. The CDR3 is made up of 13 amino acids. The trim removed 1 base at V and 9 bases at J, leaving 5 bases unmatched. CDR1 and CDR2 from the germline V gene are DFQATT and SNEGSKA (reference sequence). The CDR3 bases are TGCAGTGCTAGAGTTTCGGGGGGGCCTGAGCAGTTCTTC. As protein: CSARVSGGPEQFF.

The chain employs TRBV29-1 and TRBJ2-5, with D tentatively TRBD1 (5 bases). The tail of the sequence fits TRBJ2-7 better, so the J call may be wrong. The CDR3 sequence is 14 residues long. The germline V gene encodes CDR1 SQVTM and CDR2 ANQGSEA. The chain's CDR3 is CSVEEGVGVHEQYF. In DNA form, the CDR3 reads TGCAGCGTTGAAGAAGGTGTAGGGGTCCACGAGCAGTACTTC.